This record concerns one T cell receptor beta chain sequence. Its antigen target is currently unknown. Base qualities are not provided; no much larger clone lies one nucleotide away. Libraries were made using the immunoSEQ multiplex PCR assay. Rearranged TCR beta chain sequences were amplified using the hsTCRB Kit according to the manufacturer's protocol. Sequencing of TCRB libraries was carried out on an Illumina MiSeq. The source study handled its data this way. Demultiplexing, trimming and gene mapping were performed with the kit vendor's proprietary platform. TCRdb took this table from immuneACCESS and kept in-frame rearrangements with V and J called. Such tables lack part of the clones; where checked against another copy, unresolved V genes explain under half of the gap, and the rest is unexplained. V and J calls and clone size follow that table, whereas D and trimming were derived from the DNA. In this sample the table shows around 92,000 clones, approximately 90% of which occur a single time. The top ten clonotypes cover roughly 0.61% of the sample.

This specimen belongs to a study of a mutant IDH1 vaccine in newly diagnosed glioma (dated by TCRdb to about 2021). Regarding the research as a whole: Of the approximately 35 treated patients, approximately 62% were male and about 38% were female, and the mean age was approximately 41 years. Before enrollment, patients had received standard therapy of radiotherapy alone, temozolomide alone, or radiochemotherapy with temozolomide; most received the combination. Peripheral blood was collected at six visits: V03 (baseline), V05, V07, V10, V12 and V13. Longitudinal TCRB deep sequencing was performed for 25 to 30 treated patients wherever samples were available for exploratory analyses.

Beyond this particular receptor, the publication reports: Pseudoprogression seemed to be unrelated to changes in the top peripheral T cell clonotypes found by TCRB sequencing. It was noted by the authors that analyses of patient blood samples could not be reproduced owing to sample limitations. Across multiple MHC alleles, vaccine-induced immune responses were seen in around 93% of patients. Availability determined which PBMC samples were chosen for TCRB deep sequencing.

This sample's time point label indicates: baseline, week 1 (first vaccination visit). What this sample's treatment or condition label stands for: pre-vaccination baseline after standard-of-care therapy. All donors had newly diagnosed IDH1-mutant astrocytomas of WHO grade 3 or 4 that showed loss of nuclear ATRX. The samples were drawn from NOA16, a multicentre, single-arm, open-label phase I trial in Germany that tested a mutant IDH1 peptide vaccine in humans for the first time. Blood drawn at visit V03 was used as the baseline sample for immunogenicity testing. Genomic DNA for TCRB sequencing was extracted from EDTA blood using the DNeasy Blood and Tissue Kit. The specimen comprised PBMCs, sampled from a glioma patient treated with radiotherapy, temozolomide or both. This clonotype was sampled from a woman aged 45-65 years with glioma.

The nucleotides are TGCGCCAGCAGCTTGGGGCAGCAAGGGGACGAGCAGTACTTC. It translates to CASSLGQQGDEQYF. In this chain, TRBV5-1 is recombined with TRBJ2-7; TRBD1 is a possible D gene, resting on 5 matching bases. The CDR3, from cysteine to phenylalanine, totals 14 residues. The read is trimmed to its CDR3 DNA, 42 bases read in frame from base 1. V loses 0 bases, J loses 5 bases, and the germline ends lie 12 bases apart. The germline V gene specifies SGHRS as CDR1 and YFSETQ as CDR2.